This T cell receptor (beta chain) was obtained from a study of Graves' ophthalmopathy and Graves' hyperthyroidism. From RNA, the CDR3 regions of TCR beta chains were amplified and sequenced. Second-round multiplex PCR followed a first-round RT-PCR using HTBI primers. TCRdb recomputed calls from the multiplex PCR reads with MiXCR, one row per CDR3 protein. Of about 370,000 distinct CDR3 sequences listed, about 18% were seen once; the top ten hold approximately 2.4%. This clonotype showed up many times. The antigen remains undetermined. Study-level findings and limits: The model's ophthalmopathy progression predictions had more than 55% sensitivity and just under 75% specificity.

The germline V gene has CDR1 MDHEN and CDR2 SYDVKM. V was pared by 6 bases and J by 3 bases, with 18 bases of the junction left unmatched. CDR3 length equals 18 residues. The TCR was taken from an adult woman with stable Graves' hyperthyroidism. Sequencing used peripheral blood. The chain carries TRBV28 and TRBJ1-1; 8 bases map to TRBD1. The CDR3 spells CASRPTPGGPVWDTEAFF. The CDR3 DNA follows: TGTGCCAGCAGGCCAACCCCAGGGGGCCCAGTCTGGGACACTGAAGCTTTCTTT.